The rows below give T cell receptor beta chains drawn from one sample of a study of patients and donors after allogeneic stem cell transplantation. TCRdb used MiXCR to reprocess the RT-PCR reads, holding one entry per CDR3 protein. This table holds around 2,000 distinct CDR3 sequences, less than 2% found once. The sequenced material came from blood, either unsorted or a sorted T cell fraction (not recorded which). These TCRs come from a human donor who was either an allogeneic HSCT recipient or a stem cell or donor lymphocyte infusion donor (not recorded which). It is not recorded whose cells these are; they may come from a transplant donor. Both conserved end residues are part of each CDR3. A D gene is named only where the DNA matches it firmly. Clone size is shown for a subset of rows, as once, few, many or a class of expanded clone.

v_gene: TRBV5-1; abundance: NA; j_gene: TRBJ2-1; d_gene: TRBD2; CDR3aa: CASSLGTSGGFEQFF; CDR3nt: TGCGCCAGCAGCCTCGGGACTAGCGGGGGCTTCGAGCAGTTCTTC
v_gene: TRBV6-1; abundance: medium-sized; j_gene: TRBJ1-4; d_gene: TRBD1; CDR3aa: CASMGTGEDEKLFF; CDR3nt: TGTGCCAGCATGGGGACAGGGGAGGACGAAAAACTGTTTTTT
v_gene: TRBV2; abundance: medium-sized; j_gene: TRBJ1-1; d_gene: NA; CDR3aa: CASAPQRGGGTEAFF; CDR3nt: TGTGCCAGCGCACCCCAAAGGGGAGGGGGCACTGAAGCTTTCTTT
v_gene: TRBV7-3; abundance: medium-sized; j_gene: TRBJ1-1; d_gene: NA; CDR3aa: CASSLRGQAGSEAFF; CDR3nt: TGTGCCAGCAGCTTAAGAGGTCAGGCTGGGTCTGAAGCTTTCTTT
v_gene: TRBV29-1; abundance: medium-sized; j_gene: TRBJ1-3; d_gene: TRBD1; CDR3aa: CSVTGAAGNTIYF; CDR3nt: TGCAGCGTTACAGGGGCCGCTGGAAACACCATATATTTT
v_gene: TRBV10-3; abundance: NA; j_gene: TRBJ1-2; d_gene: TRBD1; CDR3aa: CAISVSGGHYGYTF; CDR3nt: TGTGCCATCAGTGTGTCAGGGGGACACTATGGCTACACCTTC
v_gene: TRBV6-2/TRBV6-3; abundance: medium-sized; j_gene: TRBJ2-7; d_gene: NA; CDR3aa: CASSYPPQVYEQYF; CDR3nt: TGTGCCAGCAGTTACCCGCCTCAGGTCTACGAGCAGTACTTC
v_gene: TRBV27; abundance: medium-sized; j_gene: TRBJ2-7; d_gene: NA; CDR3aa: CASSSRGGGAYEQYF; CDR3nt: TGTGCCAGCAGTTCCCGTGGTGGGGGAGCCTACGAGCAGTACTTC
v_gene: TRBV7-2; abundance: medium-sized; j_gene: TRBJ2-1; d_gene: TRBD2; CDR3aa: CASSLAAGGQNEQFF; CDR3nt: TGTGCCAGCAGCTTAGCAGCGGGGGGGCAGAATGAGCAGTTCTTC
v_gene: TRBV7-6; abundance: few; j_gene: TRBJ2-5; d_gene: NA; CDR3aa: CASSPAPRVETQYF; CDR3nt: TGTGCCAGCAGCCCGGCTCCTAGGGTCGAGACCCAGTACTTC
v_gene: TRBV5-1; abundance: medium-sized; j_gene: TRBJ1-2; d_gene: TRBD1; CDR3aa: CASSPGWDSLYGYTF; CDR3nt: TGCGCCAGCAGCCCGGGATGGGACAGCCTCTATGGCTACACCTTC
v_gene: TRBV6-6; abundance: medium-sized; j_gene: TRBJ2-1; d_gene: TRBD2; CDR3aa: CASRLAGDYNEQFF; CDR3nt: TGTGCCAGCAGGCTAGCGGGAGATTACAATGAGCAGTTCTTC
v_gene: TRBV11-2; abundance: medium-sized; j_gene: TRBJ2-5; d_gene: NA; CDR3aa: CASSLAPGETQYF; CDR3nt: TGTGCCAGCAGCTTAGCCCCCGGGGAGACCCAGTACTTC
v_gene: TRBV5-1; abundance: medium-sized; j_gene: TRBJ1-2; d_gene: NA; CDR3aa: CASSSGPNYGYTF; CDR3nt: TGCGCCAGCAGCTCGGGGCCTAACTATGGCTACACCTTC
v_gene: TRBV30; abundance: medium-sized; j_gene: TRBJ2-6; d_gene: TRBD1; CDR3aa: CAWSVDRGVIGANVLTF; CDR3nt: TGTGCCTGGAGTGTTGACAGGGGAGTGATTGGGGCCAACGTCCTGACTTTC
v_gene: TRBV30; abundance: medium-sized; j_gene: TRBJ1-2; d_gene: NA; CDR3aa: CAWIGVGPPTF; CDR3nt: TGTGCCTGGATCGGAGTAGGGCCTCCGACCTTC